These 9 T cell receptor beta chains originate from one sample sequenced in a study of T cell repertoires in cytomegalovirus infection. Their specific antigens are unknown. Each CDR3 protein is one row after TCRdb ran MiXCR on the reads. Of 43,000 or so distinct CDR3 sequences in the sample, around 21% were seen once. The material sequenced was CD8+ T cells from cultured PBMCs, taken from culture after CMV antigen stimulation. These receptors were collected from a human donor in good health (CMV status not recorded). Some clones in this sample may be carry-over from other donors' samples.

This clonotype has just a few counts. This chain uses TRBV4-2 with TRBJ2-2, with D unresolved. V lost 3 bases, J lost 6 bases, and 14 bases lay in between. Germline-derived CDR1 and CDR2 are LGHNA and YNFKEQ. The CDR3 totals 15 residues. The CDR3 reads CASSHPDMTAGELFF. As DNA, the CDR3 is TGTGCCAGCAGCCATCCTGACATGACGGCCGGGGAGCTGTTTTTT.

This clonotype was found a few times. V gene TRBV6-2 or TRBV6-3 combines with J gene TRBJ2-7; no firm D call. Between the trimmed V and J ends, which lost 7 bases and 2 bases, there was a span of 12 bases. The CDR3 spans 13 residues. The V gene's germline CDR1 is MNHEY and CDR2 SVGEGT. CDR3 sequence reads: CASTHGRTYEQYF. The CDR3 DNA reads TGTGCCAGCACCCACGGCAGAACCTACGAGCAGTACTTC.

The DNA for the CDR3 is TGTGCCAGCAGCCGGGGGAACGGGGAGCTGTTTTTT. Amino acids: CASSRGNGELFF. The rearrangement uses TRBV7-8 and TRBJ2-2; TRBD2 is a possible D gene (6 bases). This CDR3 region has 12 residues. Trimming shortened V by 5 bases and J by 7 bases, and 8 bases separated the two germline ends. The V gene's germline CDR1 is SGHVS and CDR2 FQNEAQ.

This clonotype was recorded at least ten times. The chain combines TRBV4-1 with TRBJ2-1; possible D gene TRBD1, 6 bases. V lost 0 bases and J lost 0, with 12 bases in between. The CDR3 sequence is 17 residues long. Germline V gene lookup returns CDR1 MGHRA and CDR2 YSYEKL. CDR3 protein: CASSQDWTDYSYNEQFF. CDR3 nucleotide sequence: TGCGCCAGCAGCCAAGACTGGACAGACTACTCCTACAATGAGCAGTTCTTC.

This clonotype was counted only a few times. The chain employs TRBV13 and TRBJ1-4, with D possibly matching TRBD1 (6 bases). The CDR3 runs 13 residues. Deletions cut 4 bases from V and 11 bases from J, with 14 bases between. Germline loops: CDR1 PRHDT, CDR2 FYEKMQ (reference sequence). The CDR3: CASSSPGQFKLFF. In DNA form, the CDR3 reads TGTGCCAGCAGCTCTCCTGGACAGTTTAAACTGTTTTTT.

By frequency in the sample, this clonotype is medium-sized. The V and J genes are TRBV7-2 and TRBJ1-2; D is unresolved. The CDR3 contains 14 residues. Germline loops: CDR1 SGHTA, CDR2 FQGNSA. Trimming shortened V by 5 bases and J by 5 bases, and 15 bases separated the two germline ends. CDR3 sequence reads: CASSDWTAAYGYTF. The CDR3 DNA reads TGTGCCAGCAGCGACTGGACTGCCGCTTATGGCTACACCTTC.

This clonotype has just a few counts. This chain connects TRBV20-1 to TRBJ1-2; D uncertain. This CDR3 has 12 residues. Between the trimmed V and J ends, which lost 7 bases and 3 bases, there was a span of 12 bases. CDR1 is DFQATT and CDR2 is SNEGSKA in the germline V gene (reference sequence). The CDR3 here is CSGKTVDYGYTF. The CDR3 DNA follows: TGCAGTGGGAAAACAGTCGACTATGGCTACACCTTC.

This clonotype was seen ten or more times. The chain recombines TRBV24-1 with TRBJ2-3; no definite D call. The CDR3 is 16 residues long. Trimming left V 4 bases short and J 4 bases short, with 17 bases between. Germline values: CDR1 KGHDR, CDR2 SFDVKD. The CDR3 nucleotides read TGTGCCACCAGTGACCCAAATTACCCGGTACCAGATACGCAGTATTTT. It translates to CATSDPNYPVPDTQYF.

J is TRBJ2-7 and V is TRBV6-2 or TRBV6-3, with a weak D call TRBD2 (5 bases). The CDR3 has 12 amino acids. The V gene lost 5 bases and the J gene lost 6 bases, with 11 bases spanning the gap. Germline values: CDR1 MNHEY, CDR2 SVGEGT. CDR3: CASSPGKVEQYF. CDR3 in DNA: TGTGCCAGCAGTCCCGGGAAGGTCGAGCAGTACTTC.